Listed below are T cell receptor beta chains from one sample, sequenced in a study of metastatic and nonmetastatic thyroid tumors. TCRdb re-clonotyped the PCR reads through MiXCR. The data hold 75,000 to 100,000 clones, with about an eighth observed a single time. Source material: blood. These receptors all stem from a female donor with papillary thyroid cancer or a benign thyroid nodule (not recorded which). Some clones in this sample may be carry-over from other donors' samples. The conserved cysteine and the conserved F or W are not part of the CDR3 here. Some rows mark clone size as missing; the rest say once, few, many or name a class of expanded clone.

>TRBJ2-7|many|TRBV2
ASSGGTYVGEQY
>TRBJ2-7|many|TRBV7-2
ASSLGRGPQEQY
>TRBJ1-1|.|TRBV25-1
ASRGGARGTEAF
>TRBJ1-6|many|TRBV11-2
ASSPGRSNNSPLH
>TRBJ2-3|many|TRBV29-1
SGFEGGLDTQY
>TRBJ2-1|many|TRBV28
ASSLALAGGSYNEQF
>TRBJ1-3|many|TRBV20-1
SARQGSSGNTIY
>TRBJ2-1|many|TRBV6-2/TRBV6-3
ASSYRTSKPDNEQF
>TRBJ1-4|many|TRBV19
ASSMGQGTEKLF
>TRBJ2-5|many|TRBV29-1
SVEGAANGETQY
>TRBJ1-6|many|TRBV7-2
ASSVTSSPLH
>TRBJ1-1|few|TRBV7-9
ASSLTGGNTEAF
>TRBJ2-7|many|TRBV28
ASSLTGSYEQY
>TRBJ1-5|many|TRBV6-1
ASRGRGQGNQPQH
>TRBJ1-6|few|TRBV6-5
ASSTDAQSPLH
>TRBJ2-1|many|TRBV28
ASSISGSGIYNEQF
>TRBJ2-7|.|TRBV11-2
ASSLDPSGRGEQY
>TRBJ2-1|many|TRBV20-1
SARDLFKGLAGDLDNEQF
>TRBJ1-2|many|TRBV5-6
ASSPGGALVYGYT
>TRBJ2-7|many|TRBV6-6
ASSYSASAMVGSYEQY
>TRBJ1-6|many|TRBV2
ASSEGRGRDGNSPLH
>TRBJ2-3|.|TRBV9
ASSETSGSTDTQY
>TRBJ2-7|many|TRBV6-2/TRBV6-3
ASGIVNEQY
>TRBJ2-7|.|TRBV10-3
AISESVGVISYEQY
>TRBJ1-4|many|TRBV7-6
ASSLGQRVFNEKLF
>TRBJ2-2|many|TRBV7-3
ASSKTSSGELF
>TRBJ2-1|many|TRBV19
ASSTHRTTPSSYNEQF
>TRBJ2-1|many|TRBV5-6
ASSPGAMLPDEQF
>TRBJ2-1|many|TRBV7-9
ASSLALGSYNEQF
>TRBJ1-6|once|TRBV7-8
ASSLSGTGLRNSPLH
>TRBJ1-5|many|TRBV18
ASSPESNQPQH
>TRBJ2-7|.|TRBV30
AWSVLPQSSYEQY
>TRBJ1-2|many|TRBV6-1
ASSTAGGYGYT